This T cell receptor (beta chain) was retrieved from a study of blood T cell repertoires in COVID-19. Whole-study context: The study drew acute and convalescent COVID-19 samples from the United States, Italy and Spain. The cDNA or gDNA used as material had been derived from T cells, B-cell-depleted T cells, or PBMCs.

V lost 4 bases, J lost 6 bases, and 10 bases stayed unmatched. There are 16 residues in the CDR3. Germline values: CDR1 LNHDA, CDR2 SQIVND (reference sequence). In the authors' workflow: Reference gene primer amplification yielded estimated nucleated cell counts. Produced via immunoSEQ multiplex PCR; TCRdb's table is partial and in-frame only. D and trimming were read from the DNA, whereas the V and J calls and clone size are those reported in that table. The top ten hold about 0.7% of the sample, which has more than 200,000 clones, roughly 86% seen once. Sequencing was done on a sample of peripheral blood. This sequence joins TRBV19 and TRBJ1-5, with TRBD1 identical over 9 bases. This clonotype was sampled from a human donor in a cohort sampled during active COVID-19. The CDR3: CASSTGTGLGGQPQHF. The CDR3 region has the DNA TGTGCCAGTAGTACCGGGACAGGGTTAGGAGGTCAGCCCCAGCATTTT.